One and the same sample provided the 23 T cell receptor beta chains below, sequenced in a study of cytomegalovirus exposure and HLA in healthy donors. The PCR used 60 Vbeta and 13 Jbeta primers. Sequencing used immunoSEQ multiplex PCR; TCRdb keeps in-frame clones, though not all of them. The sample comprises roughly 120,000 clones, about two thirds of which are singletons, and around 5% rests with the top ten. Sequenced: PBMCs. These receptors came from a man between 60 and 70 years old in good health and CMV-seropositive.

The chain carries TRBV4-2 and TRBJ2-1, with 8 bases identical to TRBD2. V was clipped by 4 bases and J by 8 bases; unmatched bases: 10. Germline V gene sequence: CDR1 LGHNA, CDR2 YNFKEQ. The CDR3 extends over 15 amino acids. CDR3 residues: CASSRLAGGADEQFF. DNA for the CDR3: TGTGCCAGCAGCCGCTTAGCCGGGGGGGCCGATGAGCAGTTCTTC.

The genes are TRBV2 and TRBJ1-1, with a possible D match to TRBD1 (5 bases). Germline V gene data show CDR1 as SNHLY and CDR2 as FYNNEI. Trimming took off 5 bases at V and 4 bases at J, with 14 bases between the two ends. CDR3 length: 14 residues. The CDR3 DNA sequence: TGTGCCAGCAGTCCTAGAAGGGGTAGCACTGAAGCTTTCTTT. This translates into CASSPRRGSTEAFF.

The chain combines TRBV27 with TRBJ2-3; D may be TRBD2 (6 bases). The V end was cut by 6 bases, the J end by 3 bases, with 22 bases between. Germline V gene data show CDR1 as MNHEY and CDR2 as SMNVEV (reference sequence). This CDR3 comprises 17 residues. The DNA of the CDR3 is TGTGCCAGCAGACCCTCCGTAAGGGAGGTTAGTACAGATACGCAGTATTTT. As protein: CASRPSVREVSTDTQYF.

This chain links TRBV28 with TRBJ1-2; the match to TRBD1 covers 10 bases. CDR3 length: 15 residues. Trimming removed 4 bases from V and 3 bases from J; junction bases left unmatched: 5. The V gene's germline CDR1 is MDHEN and CDR2 SYDVKM. Here the CDR3 reads CASSSSGTGDYGYTF. The CDR3 nucleotides are TGTGCCAGCAGTTCGTCCGGGACAGGGGACTATGGCTACACCTTC.

The chain has TRBV2 and TRBJ2-5, with 7 bases fitting TRBD1. The DNA matches TRBJ2-7 better at its end, which makes the J call doubtful. Germline V gives CDR1 SNHLY, CDR2 FYNNEI. The CDR3 totals 12 residues. The CDR3 sequence: CASSAGGYEQYF. CDR3 bases: TGTGCCAGCAGTGCAGGGGGCTACGAGCAGTACTTC.

V and J are TRBV19 and TRBJ1-2, with 8 bases fitting TRBD1. Germline-derived CDR1 and CDR2 are LNHDA and SQIVND (reference sequence). This CDR3 comprises 14 residues. V was clipped by 3 bases and J by 6 bases; unmatched bases: 6. The CDR3 DNA follows: TGTGCCAGTAGTATGGACAGGGAATTCCATGGCTACACCTTC. It yields the protein CASSMDREFHGYTF.

This clone was seen once. The chain carries TRBV30 and TRBJ1-4; no firm D call. The germline V and J ends were trimmed by 1 base and 7 bases, with 10 bases remaining between them. This CDR3 is 13 amino acids long. From germline, CDR1 is GTSNPN and CDR2 SVGIG (reference sequence). The CDR3 DNA follows: TGTGCCTGGAGTGGTGGGCCGGTTGAAAAACTGTTTTTT. It specifies CAWSGGPVEKLFF.

This chain links TRBV19 with TRBJ2-7, with 8 bases fitting TRBD1. Trimming took 6 bases from V and 2 from J; bases not matched to a gene: 6. The CDR3 is 14 amino acids. The germline V gene has CDR1 LNHDA and CDR2 SQIVND (reference sequence). The CDR3 reads CASSRGQAPYEQYF. In DNA, the CDR3 is TGTGCCAGTAGCCGGGGACAGGCCCCCTACGAGCAGTACTTC.

This clone is termed medium-sized (0.01 to 0.1%). V gene TRBV18 combines with J gene TRBJ1-3; unclear D gene. CDR1 is KGHSH and CDR2 is LQKENI in the germline V gene. The CDR3 loop spans 14 amino acids. V lost 4 bases to trimming and J lost 2 bases, with 9 bases between them. CDR3 sequence (DNA): TGTGCCAGCTCACAAGACATGACTGGAAACACCATATATTTT. This codes for CASSQDMTGNTIYF.

This clone was detected once. This chain joins TRBV14 and TRBJ1-2, with D maybe TRBD1 (5 bases). Germline CDR1 reads SGHDN; CDR2 reads FVKESK. Trimming stripped 2 bases from V and 4 bases from J, with 11 bases between. The CDR3 contains 14 residues. The CDR3 region has the DNA TGTGCCAGCAGCCAATTTCAGGGCCCCTATGGCTACACCTTC. Translated, it gives CASSQFQGPYGYTF.

The V call is TRBV19, the J call TRBJ2-7; a weak D match, TRBD1 (5 bases). Germline V gene lookup returns CDR1 LNHDA and CDR2 SQIVND (reference sequence). The CDR3 totals 13 residues. Trimming stripped 7 bases from V and 6 bases from J, with 16 bases between. The CDR3 sequence is CASNPGIPGEQYF. The CDR3, as DNA: TGTGCCAGTAACCCAGGGATCCCTGGCGAGCAGTACTTC.

This chain uses TRBV6-5 with TRBJ1-6; TRBD1 might be the D (6 bases). Per the germline V gene, CDR1 is MNHEY and CDR2 is SVGAGI. The length of the CDR3 is 13 residues. V lost 6 bases, J lost 8 bases, and 11 bases lay in between. This CDR3 reads CASRRGGDSPLHF. Here the CDR3 DNA reads TGTGCCAGCAGACGAGGGGGTGATTCACCCCTCCACTTT.

The rearrangement uses TRBV5-4 and TRBJ2-3, with 7 bases aligning to TRBD1. This CDR3 region has 16 residues. Germline values: CDR1 SGHNT, CDR2 YYREEE (reference sequence). V shed 4 bases, J shed 0 bases, and the junction held 8 bases outside the gene matches. The CDR3 region is CASSREKGASTDTQYF. In DNA form, the CDR3 reads TGTGCCAGCAGCCGCGAAAAGGGGGCTAGCACAGATACGCAGTATTTT.

This chain connects TRBV5-6 to TRBJ1-5; D may be TRBD1 (5 bases). Trimming pared 4 bases from V and 9 bases from J, leaving 17 bases between. This CDR3 spans 14 amino acids. The germline V gene encodes CDR1 SGHDT and CDR2 YYEEEE. CDR3 sequence (DNA): TGTGCCAGCAGCGGAACCACCGATACAGGGCCCCAGCATTTT. It yields the protein CASSGTTDTGPQHF.

This CDR3 reads CASISSLNVRGYTF. DNA of the CDR3: TGTGCCAGCATTTCGTCCCTAAATGTTCGTGGCTACACCTTC. The V and J genes are TRBV28 and TRBJ1-2; D unclear. Germline V lookup: CDR1 MDHEN, CDR2 SYDVKM. CDR3 length: 14 amino acids. The ends were cut back, 7 bases at V and 7 bases at J, with 19 bases in the middle.

CDR3 loop: CASSLEGVYNEQFF. CDR3 sequence (DNA): TGTGCCAGCAGCTTGGAGGGGGTCTACAATGAGCAGTTCTTC. The rearrangement joins TRBV5-4 to TRBJ2-1, with a weak D call TRBD1 (6 bases). CDR1 and CDR2 (germline): SGHNT, YYREEE (reference sequence). This CDR3 contains 14 residues. V was shortened by 0 bases and J by 3 bases, with 7 bases between the two germline ends.

This clone has only a few counts. The CDR3 coding sequence is TGTGCCAGCAGCTTAGACGGACAGGGGGCTCGACATGGCTACACCTTC. Translated: CASSLDGQGARHGYTF. This chain links TRBV7-9 with TRBJ1-2, with 11 bases fitting TRBD1. V dropped 1 base and J dropped 6; count of bases not matched to a gene: 7. The CDR3 totals 16 residues. Germline V gene data show CDR1 as SEHNR and CDR2 as FQNEAQ (reference sequence). The whole variable domain, remainder taken from reference TRBV7-9 and TRBJ1-2, is DTGVSQNPRHKITKRGQNVTFRCDPISEHNRLYWYRQTLGQGPEFLTYFQNEAQLEKSRLLSDRFSAERPKGSFSTLEIQRTEQGDSAMYLCASSLDGQGARHGYTFGSGTRLTVV.

A few counts support this clone. This chain uses TRBV7-3 with TRBJ2-2; 9 bases line up with TRBD2. This CDR3 spans 17 amino acids. The germline gives CDR1 SGHTA, CDR2 FQGTGA. V trimming: 5 bases; J trimming: 6 bases; junction bases outside the gene matches: 13. CDR3 residues: CASSPYMGGGAPGELFF. CDR3 DNA: TGTGCCAGCAGCCCCTACATGGGCGGGGGGGCCCCCGGGGAGCTGTTTTTT. Looking up the rest from reference TRBV7-3 and TRBJ2-2 gives the full variable domain: GAGVSQTPSNKVTEKGKYVELRCDPISGHTALYWYRQSLGQGPEFLIYFQGTGAADDSGLPNDRFFAVRPEGSVSTLKIQRTERGDSAVYLCASSPYMGGGAPGELFFGEGSRLTVL.

This sequence joins TRBV4-1 and TRBJ2-5; 14 bases map to TRBD2. The junction had 5 bases not matched to a gene; V was cut back by 2 bases and J by 3 bases. The CDR3 is made up of 17 amino acids. Germline V gene data show CDR1 as MGHRA and CDR2 as YSYEKL. The CDR3 bases are TGCGCCAGCAGCCAATACGGGACTAGCGGGGGAGAAGAGACCCAGTACTTC. Amino acids: CASSQYGTSGGEETQYF.

This chain uses TRBV11-1 with TRBJ2-3; D is possibly TRBD2 (5 bases). The CDR3 runs to 13 residues. Trimming removed 2 bases at V and 5 bases at J, with 8 bases between. Germline V gene data show CDR1 as SGHAT and CDR2 as FQDESV (reference sequence). CDR3 nucleotides: TGTGCCAGCAGCTTAAGCGGTCGAGATACGCAGTATTTT. It encodes CASSLSGRDTQYF.

V is TRBV2 and J is TRBJ2-2, with TRBD2 identical over 8 bases. The germline CDR1 and CDR2 sequences are SNHLY and FYNNEI. The length of the CDR3 is 14 residues. J gave up 7 bases and V 3 bases, and 4 bases lay outside the gene matches. CDR3 sequence (DNA): TGTGCCAGCAGTGAGCGGGGGGCGCGCGGGGAGCTGTTTTTT. It encodes CASSERGARGELFF.

This sequence joins TRBV5-6 and TRBJ2-5; TRBD1 agrees at 9 bases. Trimming at V came to 6 bases and at J to 4 bases, leaving 4 bases not matched to a gene. This CDR3 is built from 13 residues. Per germline, CDR1 SGHDT and CDR2 YYEEEE. The CDR3 nucleotides read TGTGCCAGCACCGGACAGGGGATAGAGACCCAGTACTTC. Encoded protein: CASTGQGIETQYF.

V gene TRBV5-1 combines with J gene TRBJ2-3; D is unclear. Trimming cost V 4 bases and J 3 bases, with 9 bases left between them. Germline V gene sequence: CDR1 SGHRS, CDR2 YFSETQ. This CDR3 has 13 amino acids. The CDR3 region is CASSPGETDTQYF. Written as DNA, the CDR3 is TGCGCCAGCAGCCCCGGAGAGACAGATACGCAGTATTTT. Filled out from reference TRBV5-1 and TRBJ2-3, the complete variable domain reads KAGVTQTPRYLIKTRGQQVTLSCSPISGHRSVSWYQQTPGQGLQFLFEYFSETQRNKGNFPGRFSGRQFSNSRSEMNVSTLELGDSALYLCASSPGETDTQYFGPGTRLTVL.